What follows describes a single T cell receptor (beta chain). Assay: immunoSEQ multiplex PCR; the TCRdb copy retains only in-frame clones and omits some. Here the sample spans around 90,000 clones, 85% to 90% being singletons. This entry belongs to a study of OX40 agonist ivuxolimab in advanced cancers. The CDR3 is made up of 17 amino acids. This specimen consisted of CD4+ or CD8+ T cells sorted from blood, obtained in a trial of the OX40 agonist ivuxolimab. This sequence joins TRBV21-1 and TRBJ2-2; no check of the table's D call, TRBD1, against the DNA was made. TRBV21-1 has pseudogene status. This TCR came from an adult with an advanced solid tumor such as melanoma, head and neck, liver or kidney cancer. The CDR3 DNA reads TGTGCCAGCAGCAATCCTAACAGGGGGCGAGTCACCGGGGAGCTGTTTTTT. Its translation is CASSNPNRGRVTGELFF.